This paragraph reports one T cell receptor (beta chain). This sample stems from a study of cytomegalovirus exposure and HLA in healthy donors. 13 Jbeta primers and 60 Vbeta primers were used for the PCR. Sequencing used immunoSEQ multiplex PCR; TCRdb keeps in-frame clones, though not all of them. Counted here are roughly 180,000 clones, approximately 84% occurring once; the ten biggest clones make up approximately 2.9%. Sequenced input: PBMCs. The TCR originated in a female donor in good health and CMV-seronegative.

The CDR3 is CAWSSGQVWGTDTQYF. The DNA for the CDR3 is TGTGCCTGGAGTTCGGGACAGGTATGGGGCACAGATACGCAGTATTTT. This chain connects TRBV30 to TRBJ2-3, with 8 positions matching TRBD1. CDR1 is GTSNPN, CDR2 SVGIG, per germline (reference sequence). CDR3 length equals 16 residues. V shed 2 bases, J shed 1 base, and the junction held 8 bases outside the gene matches.